This TCR beta chain was sequenced for a study of a mutant IDH1 vaccine in newly diagnosed glioma. Study overall: Weeks 1, 3, 5, 7, 11, 15, 19 and 23 were when patients received their eight vaccinations. First vaccine doses came 4-6 weeks after radiotherapy alone, or with temozolomide cycles.

The CDR3 loop spans 18 amino acids. Germline values: CDR1 ENHRY, CDR2 SYGVKD. V lost 0 bases and J 2 bases, leaving 14 bases between the germline ends. As for time point: week 11, during vaccination. Topical imiquimod accompanied each vaccine dose, which consisted of 300 ug of mutant IDH1 20-mer peptide. Donor tumors were new WHO grade 3 or 4 IDH1-mutant, ATRX-lost astrocytomas. Concerning this clone: As yet, its antigen is unknown.

TCRdb's table, derived via immunoSEQ multiplex PCR, lists solely in-frame clones and lacks some. The repertoire has roughly 130,000 clones, 80% of them found once; the top ten carry 4.5% to 6%. The chain links TRBV10-3 to TRBJ2-6; possible D gene TRBD1, 6 bases. This receptor was obtained from a man between 40 and 49 years old with glioma. This material consisted of PBMCs, taken from a glioma patient whose treatment included an IDH1 peptide vaccine. The CDR3, as DNA: TGTGCCATCAGTGAGTCGGGGATCACAGGGACTGGGGCCAACGTCCTGACTTTC. Translated: CAISESGITGTGANVLTF.